One sample yielded the 6 T cell receptor beta chains listed below, sequenced in a study of PD-1 blockade in classical Hodgkin lymphoma. Time point defined: newly diagnosed, previously untreated cHL patient sample. TCRdb keeps only in-frame clones here, not all; method: immunoSEQ multiplex PCR. Of some 23,000 clones detected, over 85% appear once; the ten largest clones hold approximately 3.9%. The sequencing sample was made of peripheral blood mononuclear cells (PBMCs). The receptors stem from a human donor with classical Hodgkin lymphoma.

The chain combines TRBV10-3 with TRBJ2-1; 10 nucleotides agree with TRBD2. Germline CDR1 and CDR2: ENHRY and SYGVKD. J was trimmed by 6 bases and V by 0 bases; bases with no gene match: 2. The CDR3 runs 15 residues. DNA for the CDR3: TGTGCCATCAGTGAGTCCAGCGGGGGGGTCAATGAGCAGTTCTTC. It is translated as CAISESSGGVNEQFF.

The V call is TRBV7-9, the J call TRBJ1-2; the match to TRBD1 covers 7 bases. With 1 base clipped from V and 7 bases from J, the junction kept 9 bases outside the gene matches. This CDR3 comprises 15 residues. From germline, CDR1 is SEHNR and CDR2 FQNEAQ (reference sequence). The chain's CDR3 is CASSLVRAGTAGYTF. CDR3 DNA sequence: TGTGCCAGCAGCTTAGTTCGAGCCGGGACAGCTGGCTACACCTTC.

J is TRBJ1-2 and V is TRBV11-2; 7 bases are shared with TRBD1. Germline values: CDR1 SGHAT, CDR2 FQNNGV. The V gene end was trimmed by 6 bases and the J gene end by 0 bases; junction bases not matched to a gene: 10. CDR3 length equals 16 residues. CDR3 nucleotides: TGTGCCAGCAGTAAAGAACCGGGACAGACTAACTATGGCTACACCTTC. It is translated as CASSKEPGQTNYGYTF.

The CDR3 loop is CASSYTSTGWPTEAFF. CDR3 DNA: TGTGCCAGCAGTTACACTTCGACAGGGTGGCCCACTGAAGCTTTCTTT. The rearrangement joins TRBV6-5 to TRBJ1-1; 7 bases are shared with TRBD1. Germline values: CDR1 MNHEY, CDR2 SVGAGI. This CDR3 region has 16 residues. The V gene end was trimmed by 2 bases and the J gene end by 4 bases; junction bases not matched to a gene: 10.

The chain combines TRBV2 with TRBJ1-1; D is possibly TRBD1 (5 bases). Trimming left V 4 bases short and J 0 bases short, with 15 bases between. Germline loops: CDR1 SNHLY, CDR2 FYNNEI. CDR3 length: 16 residues. CDR3 protein: CASSAETANLNTEAFF. DNA of the CDR3: TGTGCCAGCAGTGCGGAGACAGCGAATCTGAACACTGAAGCTTTCTTT.

The V and J genes are TRBV9 and TRBJ1-1; 10 positions agree with TRBD1. The CDR3 loop spans 15 amino acids. Germline V lookup: CDR1 SGDLS, CDR2 YYNGEE. Losses at the gene ends were 2 bases for V and 0 bases for J; bases not matched to a gene: 1. The CDR3 loop reads CASSVGQGVNTEAFF. DNA of the CDR3: TGTGCCAGCAGCGTCGGACAGGGGGTGAACACTGAAGCTTTCTTT.